This T cell receptor beta chain derives from a study of cytomegalovirus exposure and HLA in healthy donors. Study-wide results and caveats: As was reported, the HLA-A and HLA-B alleles of most subjects were accurately predicted from TCR beta sequences.

From germline, CDR1 is LGHNA and CDR2 YNFKEQ. There are 15 residues in the CDR3. Trimming left V 1 base short and J 4 bases short, with 11 bases between. The PCR used 60 Vbeta and 13 Jbeta primers. The authors' processing: A follow-up analysis tallied 73 million or so unique TCR beta chains, roughly 11 million shared. Using immunoSEQ multiplex PCR, the repertoire was profiled, and TCRdb retains in-frame clones only, with some absent. The V and J calls and clone size are taken from that table; D and trimming were inferred from the DNA. There are 150,000 to 180,000 clones in the sample; roughly 77% occur only once, and about 8.3% lies in the top ten. A word on this clone: Its antigen is unknown.

The sequenced sample consisted of PBMCs. The receptor's source is a man aged 25 to 40 in good health and CMV-seropositive. This chain connects TRBV4-2 to TRBJ2-1; D remains ambiguous. The DNA for the CDR3 is TGTGCCAGCAGCCAAGGAACAAGATTATACAATGAGCAGTTCTTC. Translating gives CASSQGTRLYNEQFF.